These 12 T cell receptor beta chains were all obtained from the same sample, sequenced in a study of human T cells and chemical hapten exposure. TCRdb passed the RACE reads through MiXCR, listing each CDR3 protein once. The sample contains about 70,000 distinct CDR3 sequences, approximately 9.4% of which appear only once. Time point: patch test 1, 2 weeks after DPC sensitization. Treatment noted: therapeutic diphenylcyclopropenone sensitization with weekly scalp DPC. Source: whole blood, taken in connection with sensitization to the hapten diphenylcyclopropenone (DPC). Every receptor here comes from a woman between 35 and 50 years old with alopecia areata. Some clones in this sample may be carry-over from other donors' samples.

The chain is built from TRBV7-2 and TRBJ2-7; D remains unclear. Germline V lookup: CDR1 SGHTA, CDR2 FQGNSA. Trimming pared 5 bases from V and 7 bases from J, leaving 15 bases between. The CDR3 has 13 amino acids. CDR3 DNA sequence: TGTGCCAGCAGCCCCCATGGCCGAGAGGAGCAGTACTTC. Its translation: CASSPHGREEQYF.

This clonotype came up many times. This rearrangement joins TRBV20-1 to TRBJ1-5; D is ambiguous. The V end was cut by 3 bases, the J end by 2 bases, with 17 bases between. From germline, CDR1 is DFQATT and CDR2 SNEGSKA (reference sequence). The CDR3 totals 16 residues. Written as DNA, the CDR3 is TGCAGTGCTAGGAAGGGAGGGTTTTCGGGCAATCAGCCCCAGCATTTT. It specifies CSARKGGFSGNQPQHF.

This clonotype was recorded many times. The V call is TRBV10-3, the J call TRBJ2-3, with D maybe TRBD2 (6 bases). This CDR3 has 15 amino acids. Trimming took 3 bases from V and 6 from J, leaving 16 bases between them. CDR1 is ENHRY, CDR2 SYGVKD, per germline. The CDR3 here is CAISDRDSKGDTQYF. CDR3 DNA sequence: TGTGCCATCAGTGATAGGGACTCTAAAGGGGATACGCAGTATTTT.

This clonotype was picked up a small number of times. V is TRBV30 and J is TRBJ2-1; 9 bases are shared with TRBD1. Germline values: CDR1 GTSNPN, CDR2 SVGIG (reference sequence). The CDR3 consists of 17 residues. The V segment lost 3 bases and the J segment 10 bases; nucleotides outside the gene matches: 19. The CDR3 reads CAWRDERGTGFRLEQFF. CDR3 nucleotides: TGTGCCTGGAGAGATGAGAGAGGGACAGGGTTTAGACTAGAGCAGTTCTTC.

This clonotype was seen many times. This chain links TRBV2 with TRBJ2-1; no reliable D call. Germline V gene lookup returns CDR1 SNHLY and CDR2 FYNNEI. This CDR3 contains 12 residues. The V end was cut by 7 bases, the J end by 4 bases, with 8 bases between. This CDR3 is CASTRIYNEQFF. In nucleotides, the CDR3 is TGTGCCAGCACACGGATATACAATGAGCAGTTCTTC.

This clonotype was found many times. The V call is TRBV7-2, the J call TRBJ2-3; TRBD2 aligns across 12 bases. The CDR3 contains 18 residues. With V trimmed by 5 bases and J by 0 bases, 9 bases remained unmatched. The germline V gene encodes CDR1 SGHTA and CDR2 FQGNSA. Here the CDR3 reads CASSPRLAGETSTDTQYF. As DNA, the CDR3 is TGTGCCAGCAGCCCTCGACTAGCGGGGGAGACTAGCACAGATACGCAGTATTTT.

This clonotype was counted ten times or more. The gene calls are TRBV19 and TRBJ1-5; 7 nucleotides align to TRBD1. J gave up 0 bases and V 5 bases, and 4 bases lay outside the gene matches. CDR3 size: 15 residues. Per the germline V gene, CDR1 is LNHDA and CDR2 is SQIVND (reference sequence). CDR3 nucleotides: TGTGCCAGTAGTCGGACAGGTGATAGCAATCAGCCCCAGCATTTT. It translates to CASSRTGDSNQPQHF.

This clonotype occurred many times. The chain combines TRBV14 with TRBJ2-7, with D perhaps matching TRBD1 (6 bases). The V end lost 0 bases, the J end lost 0 bases, and 18 bases lay between the germline ends. Germline V lookup: CDR1 SGHDN, CDR2 FVKESK. The CDR3 runs 18 residues. The CDR3 coding sequence is TGTGCCAGCAGCCAAGATACCGGGTTCGGACAGCGCTCCTACGAGCAGTACTTC. Residues: CASSQDTGFGQRSYEQYF.

This clonotype was observed many times. The chain has TRBV6-1 and TRBJ1-6; 7 nucleotides agree with TRBD1. The CDR3 is 15 amino acids. Germline V gene data show CDR1 as MNHNS and CDR2 as SASEGT. J gave up 4 bases and V 2 bases, and 2 bases lay outside the gene matches. The CDR3 loop reads CASSELDRYNSPLHF. CDR3 nucleotides: TGTGCCAGCAGTGAACTGGACAGGTATAATTCACCCCTCCACTTT.

This clonotype was seen only a few times. The chain joins TRBV7-3 to TRBJ1-6, with D tentatively TRBD1 (5 bases). V lost 0 bases, J lost 7 bases, and 13 bases lay in between. CDR1 and CDR2 (germline): SGHTA, FQGTGA. This CDR3 spans 16 amino acids. Written as DNA, the CDR3 is TGTGCCAGCAGCTTAACGGGGCCGCCTTGGAATTCACCCCTCCACTTT. As protein: CASSLTGPPWNSPLHF.

This clonotype was seen at least ten times. CDR3 region: CASSPTGRGADTQYF. The CDR3 DNA reads as TGTGCCAGCTCACCAACGGGGCGAGGGGCAGATACGCAGTATTTT. The chain is built from TRBV18 and TRBJ2-3, with D possibly called TRBD1 or TRBD2 (5 bases each). This CDR3 region has 15 residues. V dropped 2 bases and J dropped 4 bases, with 13 bases sitting between them. The germline gives CDR1 KGHSH, CDR2 LQKENI.

The V and J genes are TRBV29-1 and TRBJ1-5; no reliable D call. V shed 4 bases and J shed 4 bases, with 11 bases lying between them. The V gene's germline CDR1 is SQVTM and CDR2 ANQGSEA. There are 13 residues in the CDR3. This CDR3 is CSVVTGLNQPQHF. CDR3 in DNA: TGCAGCGTTGTAACGGGATTAAATCAGCCCCAGCATTTT.